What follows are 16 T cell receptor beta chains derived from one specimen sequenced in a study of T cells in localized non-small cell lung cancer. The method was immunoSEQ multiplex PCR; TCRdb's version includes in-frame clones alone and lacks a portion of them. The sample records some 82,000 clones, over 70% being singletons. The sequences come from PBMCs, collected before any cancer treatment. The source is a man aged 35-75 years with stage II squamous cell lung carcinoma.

CDR3 nucleotide sequence: TGTGCCAGCAGCCCCCAACCGACAGGAAGCACAGATACGCAGTATTTT. Translating gives CASSPQPTGSTDTQYF. The chain carries TRBV9 and TRBJ2-3; possibly TRBD1 for D (6 bases). V lost 4 bases to trimming and J lost 0 bases, with 15 bases between them. The germline gives CDR1 SGDLS, CDR2 YYNGEE. This CDR3 is 16 amino acids long. Full variable domain (remainder filled in from reference TRBV9 and TRBJ2-3): DSGVTQTPKHLITATGQRVTLRCSPRSGDLSVYWYQQSLDQGLQFLIQYYNGEERAKGNILERFSAQQFPDLHSELNLSSLELGDSALYFCASSPQPTGSTDTQYFGPGTRLTVL.

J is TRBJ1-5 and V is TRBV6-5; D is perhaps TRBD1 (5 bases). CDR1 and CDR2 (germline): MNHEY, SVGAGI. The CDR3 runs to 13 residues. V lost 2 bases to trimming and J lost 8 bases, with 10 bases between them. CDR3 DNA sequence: TGTGCCAGCAGTTACAGCAGGGTTGAGCCCCAGCATTTT. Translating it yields CASSYSRVEPQHF.

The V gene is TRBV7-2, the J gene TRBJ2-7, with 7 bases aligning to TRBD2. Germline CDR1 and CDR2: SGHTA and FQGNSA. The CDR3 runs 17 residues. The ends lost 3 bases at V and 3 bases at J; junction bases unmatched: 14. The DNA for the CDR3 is TGTGCCAGCAGCTTCTCCCCCTTAGGGAGGGCCGTCTACGAGCAGTACTTC. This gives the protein CASSFSPLGRAVYEQYF.

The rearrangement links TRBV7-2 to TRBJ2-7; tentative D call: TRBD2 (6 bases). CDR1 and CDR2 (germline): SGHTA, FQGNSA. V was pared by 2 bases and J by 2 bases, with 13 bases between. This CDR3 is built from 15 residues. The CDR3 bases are TGTGCCAGCAGCTTACAGTCGCGGGGAGCCTACGAGCAGTACTTC. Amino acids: CASSLQSRGAYEQYF.

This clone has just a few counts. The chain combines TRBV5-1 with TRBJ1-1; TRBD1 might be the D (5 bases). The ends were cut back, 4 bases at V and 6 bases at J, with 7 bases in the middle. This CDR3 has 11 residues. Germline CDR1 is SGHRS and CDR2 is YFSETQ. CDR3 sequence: CASSRGAEAFF. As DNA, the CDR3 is TGCGCCAGCAGCCGAGGGGCTGAAGCTTTCTTT. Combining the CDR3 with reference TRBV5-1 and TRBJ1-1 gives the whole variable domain KAGVTQTPRYLIKTRGQQVTLSCSPISGHRSVSWYQQTPGQGLQFLFEYFSETQRNKGNFPGRFSGRQFSNSRSEMNVSTLELGDSALYLCASSRGAEAFFGQGTRLTVV.

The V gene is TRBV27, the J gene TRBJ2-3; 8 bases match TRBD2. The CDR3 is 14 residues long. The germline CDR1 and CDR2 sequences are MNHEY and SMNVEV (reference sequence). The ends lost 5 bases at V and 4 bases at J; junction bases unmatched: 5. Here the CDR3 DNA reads TGTGCCAGCAGTCTCGGGGGGGCCGCAGATACGCAGTATTTT. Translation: CASSLGGAADTQYF.

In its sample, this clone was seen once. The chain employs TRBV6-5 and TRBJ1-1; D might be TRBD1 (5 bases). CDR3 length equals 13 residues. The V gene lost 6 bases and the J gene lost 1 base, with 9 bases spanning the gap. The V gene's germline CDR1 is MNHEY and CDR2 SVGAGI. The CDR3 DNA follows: TGTGCCAGCAGACAGGACGGGAACACTGAAGCTTTCTTT. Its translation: CASRQDGNTEAFF.

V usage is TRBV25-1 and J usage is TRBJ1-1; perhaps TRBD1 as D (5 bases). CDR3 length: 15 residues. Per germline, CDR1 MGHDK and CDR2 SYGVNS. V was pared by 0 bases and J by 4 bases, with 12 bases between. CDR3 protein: CASSEYRQSPTEAFF. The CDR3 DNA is TGTGCCAGCAGTGAATATCGACAGTCCCCCACTGAAGCTTTCTTT.

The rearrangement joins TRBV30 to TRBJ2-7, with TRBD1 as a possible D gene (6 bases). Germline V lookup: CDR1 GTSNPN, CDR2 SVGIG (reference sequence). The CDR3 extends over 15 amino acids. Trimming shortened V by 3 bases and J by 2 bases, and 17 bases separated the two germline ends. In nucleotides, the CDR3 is TGTGCCTGGAGAGGGGACAAAAAACGTCCCTACGAGCAGTACTTC. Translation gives CAWRGDKKRPYEQYF. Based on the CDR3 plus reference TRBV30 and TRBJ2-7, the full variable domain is SQTIHQWPATLVQPVGSPLSLECTVEGTSNPNLYWYRQAAGRGLQLLFYSVGIGQISSEVPQNLSASRPQDRQFILSSKKLLLSDSGFYLCAWRGDKKRPYEQYFGPGTRLTVT.

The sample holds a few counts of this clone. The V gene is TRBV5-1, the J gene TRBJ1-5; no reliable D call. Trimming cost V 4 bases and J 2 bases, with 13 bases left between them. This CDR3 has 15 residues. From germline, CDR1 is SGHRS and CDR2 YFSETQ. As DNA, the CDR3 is TGCGCCAGCAGCGGCGGACTGGATGGCAATCAGCCCCAGCATTTT. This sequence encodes CASSGGLDGNQPQHF.

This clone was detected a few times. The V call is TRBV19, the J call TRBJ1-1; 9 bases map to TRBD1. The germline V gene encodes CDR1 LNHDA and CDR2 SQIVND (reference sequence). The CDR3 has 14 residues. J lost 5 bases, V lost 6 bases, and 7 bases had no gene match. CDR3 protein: CASSYGTGRTEAFF. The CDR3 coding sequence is TGTGCCAGTAGCTATGGGACAGGGCGGACTGAAGCTTTCTTT.

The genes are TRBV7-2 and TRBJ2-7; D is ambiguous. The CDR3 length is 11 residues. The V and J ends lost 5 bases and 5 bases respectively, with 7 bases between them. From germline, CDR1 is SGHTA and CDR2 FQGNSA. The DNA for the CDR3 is TGTGCCAGCAGCGGTCACCACGAGCAGTACTTC. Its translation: CASSGHHEQYF.

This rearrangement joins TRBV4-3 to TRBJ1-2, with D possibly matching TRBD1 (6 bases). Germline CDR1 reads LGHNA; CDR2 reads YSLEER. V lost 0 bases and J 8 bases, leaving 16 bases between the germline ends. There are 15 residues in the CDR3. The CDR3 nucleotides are TGCGCCAGCAGCCAAGATATCTCGGGGGCAGGGGGCTACACCTTC. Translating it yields CASSQDISGAGGYTF.

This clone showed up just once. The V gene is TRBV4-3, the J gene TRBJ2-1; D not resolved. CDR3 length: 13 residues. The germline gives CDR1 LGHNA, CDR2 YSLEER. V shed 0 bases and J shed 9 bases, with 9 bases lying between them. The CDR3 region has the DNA TGCGCCAGCAGCCAAGATTGGCGTAGTGAGCAGTTCTTC. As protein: CASSQDWRSEQFF.

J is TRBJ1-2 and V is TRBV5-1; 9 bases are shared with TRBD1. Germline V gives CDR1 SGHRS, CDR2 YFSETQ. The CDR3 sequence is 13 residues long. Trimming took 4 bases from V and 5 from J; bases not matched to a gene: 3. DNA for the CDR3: TGCGCCAGCAGCGGGACAGGGCGGTATGGCTACACCTTC. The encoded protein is CASSGTGRYGYTF.

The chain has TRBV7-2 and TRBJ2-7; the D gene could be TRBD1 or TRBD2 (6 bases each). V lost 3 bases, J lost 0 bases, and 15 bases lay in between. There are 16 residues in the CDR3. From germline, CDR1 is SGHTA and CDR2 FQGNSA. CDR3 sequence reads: CASSLGAGYSSYEQYF. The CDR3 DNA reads TGTGCCAGCAGCTTGGGGGCGGGGTATAGCTCCTACGAGCAGTACTTC. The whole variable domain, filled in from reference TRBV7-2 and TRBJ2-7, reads GAGVSQSPSNKVTEKGKDVELRCDPISGHTALYWYRQSLGQGLEFLIYFQGNSAPDKSGLPSDRFSAERTGGSVSTLTIQRTQQEDSAVYLCASSLGAGYSSYEQYFGPGTRLTVT.